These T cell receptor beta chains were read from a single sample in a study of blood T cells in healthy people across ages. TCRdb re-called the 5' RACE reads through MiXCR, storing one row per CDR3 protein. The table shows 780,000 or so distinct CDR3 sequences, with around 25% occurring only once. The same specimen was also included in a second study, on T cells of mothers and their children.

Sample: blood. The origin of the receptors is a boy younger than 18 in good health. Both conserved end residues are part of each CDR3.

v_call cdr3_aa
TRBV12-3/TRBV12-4 CASSFSPGNEKLFF
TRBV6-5 CASSYQDRAYEQYF
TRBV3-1 CASSVSVQGNYQRNTEAFF
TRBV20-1 CSARNVDSYEQYF
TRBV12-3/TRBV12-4 CASTERDRSYEQYF
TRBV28 CASIKQGFQPQHF
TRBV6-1 CASRDAERGDTEAFF
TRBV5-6 CASSLSPGTLRATQYF
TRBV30 CAWTQDASTDTQYF
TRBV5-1 CASIRILYF
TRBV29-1 CSVITGDGYTF
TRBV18 CASSPPIPAGGADTQYF
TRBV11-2 CASSDQQDLDEKLFF
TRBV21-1 CASSKTGNWGETQYF
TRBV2 CASSEALGRSYEQYF
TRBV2 CASSQDRGSLTDTQYF
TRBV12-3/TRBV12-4 CASSLAPGLFSNEQFF
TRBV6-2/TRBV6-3 CASASRQVRSYEQYF
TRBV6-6 CASSYSSGQETQYF
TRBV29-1 CSVDNRGDSYEQYF
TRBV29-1 CSTVEGPNYGYTF
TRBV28 CASAIDSHEAFF
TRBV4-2 CASSQLGPSNEQYF
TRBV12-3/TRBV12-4 CASMIVGETQYF
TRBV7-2 CASSFKSLGTMDGYTF
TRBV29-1 CSVENGAGDEQYF
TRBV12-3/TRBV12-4 CASRIRGTGVNQPQHF
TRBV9 CASSQRGGRSAFF
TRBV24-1 CATKRAGRDPYEQYF
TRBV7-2 CASSQGGGYGDTQYF
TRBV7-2 CASSSGTRYNEQFF
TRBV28 CASSRRLAGVDSDTQYF
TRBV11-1 CASSRGQGKTSYEQYF
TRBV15 CATSTSPGLLKETQYF
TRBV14 CASSPGLAGGLPEQYF
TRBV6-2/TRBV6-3 CASRLRLRQETQYF
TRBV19 CASSSGTDLEAFF
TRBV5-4 CASSLGRTLVSYEQYF
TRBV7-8 CASSASGQGLYEQYF
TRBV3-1 CASSQDDGGSRNEKLFF
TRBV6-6 CASSYSGQYYGYTF
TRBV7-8 CASSSRQGRDTEAFF
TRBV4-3 CASSQGAAGSTQYF
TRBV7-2 CASSLSSVNEQFF
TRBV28 CASSLVLGEQYF